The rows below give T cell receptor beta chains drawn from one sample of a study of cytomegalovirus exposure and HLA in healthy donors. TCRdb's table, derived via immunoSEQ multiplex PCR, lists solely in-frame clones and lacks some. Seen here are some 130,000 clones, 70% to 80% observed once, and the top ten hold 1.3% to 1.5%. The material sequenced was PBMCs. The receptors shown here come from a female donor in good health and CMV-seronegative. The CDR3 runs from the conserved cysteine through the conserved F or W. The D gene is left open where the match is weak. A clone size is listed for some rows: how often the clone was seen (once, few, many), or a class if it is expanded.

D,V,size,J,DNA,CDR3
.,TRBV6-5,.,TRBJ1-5,TGTGCCAGCAGTCGACAGGTAAAGGAGCCCCAGCATTTT,CASSRQVKEPQHF
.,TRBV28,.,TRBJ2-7,TGTGCCAGCAGTTTACCTAGTCCCTACGAGCAGTACTTC,CASSLPSPYEQYF
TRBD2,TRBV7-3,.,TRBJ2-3,TGTGCCAGCAGCTTGTCCGGGACTAGGACAGATACGCAGTATTTT,CASSLSGTRTDTQYF
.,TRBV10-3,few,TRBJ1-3,TGTGCCATCAGCGACCCCATGGGAGAGGACGATAATGGAAACACCATATATTTT,CAISDPMGEDDNGNTIYF
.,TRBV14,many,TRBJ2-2,TGTGCCAGCAGCCATTCGAAGAGCATTAGAAACACCGGGGAGCTGTTTTTT,CASSHSKSIRNTGELFF
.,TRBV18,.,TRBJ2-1,TGTGCCAGCTCACCAGGGCAGGGCTTCGACAATGAGCAGTTCTTC,CASSPGQGFDNEQFF
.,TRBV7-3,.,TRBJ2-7,TGTGCCAGCAGCACCCTGGAGGGATACGAGCAGTACTTC,CASSTLEGYEQYF
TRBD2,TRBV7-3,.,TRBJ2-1,TGTGCCAGCAGCTACCCCGGGACTAGCGGGAGAAATGAGCAGTTCTTC,CASSYPGTSGRNEQFF
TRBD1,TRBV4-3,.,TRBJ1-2,TGCGCCAGCAGCCAAGATAAGGGGGCATATGGCTACACCTTC,CASSQDKGAYGYTF
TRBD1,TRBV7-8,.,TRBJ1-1,TGTGCCAGCAGCACGACAGGGGCGAACACTGAAGCTTTCTTT,CASSTTGANTEAFF
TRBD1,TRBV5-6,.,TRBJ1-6,TGTGCCAGCAGCCCGGACAGGGATTCACCCCTCCACTTT,CASSPDRDSPLHF
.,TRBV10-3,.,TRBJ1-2,TGTGCCATCAGTGAGAGGGGCGCGGACGGCTACACCTTC,CAISERGADGYTF
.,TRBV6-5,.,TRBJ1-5,TGTGCCAGCAGTTTGGGGCAGTTAGGCCCCATTTCTCATTTT,CASSLGQLGPISHF
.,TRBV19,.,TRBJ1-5,TGTGCCAGTACCGAGAAGGGACTCCTATATAGCAATCAGCCCCAGCATTTT,CASTEKGLLYSNQPQHF
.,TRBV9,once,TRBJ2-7,TGTGCCAGCAGCCCCAGACACACTTCCTACGAGCAGTACTTC,CASSPRHTSYEQYF
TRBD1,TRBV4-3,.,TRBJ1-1,TGCGCCAGCAGCCCCATAGGACAGGGAAACACTGAAGCTTTCTTT,CASSPIGQGNTEAFF
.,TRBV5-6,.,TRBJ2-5,TGTGCCAGCAGCCAAAGGGAGGGGGGTAAAGAGACCCAGTACTTC,CASSQREGGKETQYF
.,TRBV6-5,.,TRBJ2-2,TGTGCCAGCAGTCAGGGGAGCCGGGAGCTGTTTTTT,CASSQGSRELFF
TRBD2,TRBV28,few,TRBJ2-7,TGTGCCAGCAGTTTATCGGGAGGCGGGAGAGCACTTTACGAGCAGTACTTC,CASSLSGGGRALYEQYF
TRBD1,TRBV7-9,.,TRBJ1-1,TGTGCCAGCAGCTGGACAGGCGGGGAGGCTGAAGCTTTCTTT,CASSWTGGEAEAFF
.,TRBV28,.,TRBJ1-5,TGTGCCAGCAGTTTAGCAGTTAGCAATCAGCCCCAGCATTTT,CASSLAVSNQPQHF
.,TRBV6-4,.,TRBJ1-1,TGTGCCAGCAGTGAGCGGGGTTACGGCACTGAAGCTTTCTTT,CASSERGYGTEAFF
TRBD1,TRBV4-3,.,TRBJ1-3,TGCGCCAGCAGTCGACAGGGGGCATCAGGAAACACCATATATTTT,CASSRQGASGNTIYF
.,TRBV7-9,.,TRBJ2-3,TGTGCCAGCAGTTTAGCCACTCCCTATACGCAGTATTTT,CASSLATPYTQYF
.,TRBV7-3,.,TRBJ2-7,TGTGCCAGCAGCTGGGTACAGGGCTACGAGCAGTACTTC,CASSWVQGYEQYF
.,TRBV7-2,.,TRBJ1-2,TGTGCCAGCAGCTCCTATCAGGTTAAAGTGAACTATGGCTACACCTTC,CASSSYQVKVNYGYTF
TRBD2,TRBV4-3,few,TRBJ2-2,TGCGCCAGCAGCCAAGATCCGGGACTAGCGGACACCGGGGAGCTGTTTTTT,CASSQDPGLADTGELFF
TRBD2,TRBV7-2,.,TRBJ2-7,TGTGCCAGCAGCTTAGGGGGGGGACTTGGGAGCGAGCAGTACTTC,CASSLGGGLGSEQYF
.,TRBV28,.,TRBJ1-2,TGTGCCAGCGGGACAACTAACTATGGCTACACCTTC,CASGTTNYGYTF
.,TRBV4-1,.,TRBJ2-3,TGCGCCAGCAGCCAGGCCTCAACGGCCAGGGGCACAGATACGCAGTATTTT,CASSQASTARGTDTQYF
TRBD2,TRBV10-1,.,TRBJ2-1,TGCGCCGGGTCTAGCGGGAGGTCGGGTGAGCAGTTCTTC,CAGSSGRSGEQFF
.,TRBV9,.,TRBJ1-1,TGTGCCAGCAGCCTCCACCCCCGGGACACTGAAGCTTTCTTT,CASSLHPRDTEAFF
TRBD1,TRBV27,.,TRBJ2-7,TGTGCCAGCAGTCCCTGGGACAGATCCTACGAGCAGTACTTC,CASSPWDRSYEQYF
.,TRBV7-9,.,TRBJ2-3,TGTGCCAGCAGCTCTGGCGCAGGGTCTAGCACAGATACGCAGTATTTT,CASSSGAGSSTDTQYF
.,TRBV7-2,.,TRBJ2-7,TGTGCCAGCAGCCCCCCGGGACAACACTACGAGCAGTACTTC,CASSPPGQHYEQYF
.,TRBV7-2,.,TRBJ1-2,TGTGCCAGCAGCTTAGGCGGGGGCGGGGTAGGCTACACCTTC,CASSLGGGGVGYTF
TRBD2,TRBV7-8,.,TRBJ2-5,TGTGCCAGCAATCGCGGGAGGGTAGAGACCCAGTACTTC,CASNRGRVETQYF
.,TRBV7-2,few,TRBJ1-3,TGTGCCAGCAGCCTTTACTCTGGAAACACCATATATTTT,CASSLYSGNTIYF
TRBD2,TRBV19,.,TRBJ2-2,TGTGCCAGTAGTATAGCCCTAGCGGGAGGGAGCACCGGGGAGCTGTTTTTT,CASSIALAGGSTGELFF
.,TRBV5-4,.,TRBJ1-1,TGTGCCAGCAGCCGGACACCCGGAACTGAAGCTTTCTTT,CASSRTPGTEAFF
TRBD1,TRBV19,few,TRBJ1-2,TGTGCCAGTAGTTTGGGACAGAACTATGGCTACACCTTC,CASSLGQNYGYTF
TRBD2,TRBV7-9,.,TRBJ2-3,TGTGCCAGCAGTCTTGGACTAGCGGAGGCAGATACGCAGTATTTT,CASSLGLAEADTQYF
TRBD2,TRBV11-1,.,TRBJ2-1,TGTGCCAGCAGTTTGGAGAGCGGGAGGCTGGGCTCCTACAATGAGCAGTTCTTC,CASSLESGRLGSYNEQFF
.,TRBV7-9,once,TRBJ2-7,TGTGCCAGCAGCTTAGAGGCAGGGGCCGAGCAGTACTTC,CASSLEAGAEQYF
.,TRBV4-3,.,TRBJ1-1,TGCGCCAGCAGCCAAGCTACAGGACGAGGCACTGAAGCTTTCTTT,CASSQATGRGTEAFF
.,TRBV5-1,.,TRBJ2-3,TGCGCCAGCAGCTCGGGACAAGTCACAGATACGCAGTATTTT,CASSSGQVTDTQYF
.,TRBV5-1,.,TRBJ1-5,TGCGCCAGCAGCAGCCGAGGAAATCAGCCCCAGCATTTT,CASSSRGNQPQHF
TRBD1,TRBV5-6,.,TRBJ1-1,TGTGCCAGCAGCTCGCGGGACAGGGGCCTTGGATCTGAAGCTTTCTTT,CASSSRDRGLGSEAFF
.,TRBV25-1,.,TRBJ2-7,TGTGCCAGCAGTGAATTGGGCAGGGTAAACGAGCAGTACTTC,CASSELGRVNEQYF
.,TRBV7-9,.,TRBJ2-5,TGTGCCAGCAGCTGGCTCCAAGAGACCCAGTACTTC,CASSWLQETQYF
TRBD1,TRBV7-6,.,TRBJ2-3,TGTGCCAGCAGCCGGGACAGGGGGTGGACAGATACGCAGTATTTT,CASSRDRGWTDTQYF
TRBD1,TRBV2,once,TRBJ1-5,TGTGCCAGCAACGCCGGGACAGGGGGTAATCAGCCCCAGCATTTT,CASNAGTGGNQPQHF
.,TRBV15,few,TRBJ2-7,TGTGCCACCAGCAGAGATTTCGGGGACTACGAGCAGTACTTC,CATSRDFGDYEQYF
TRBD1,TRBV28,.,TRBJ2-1,TGTGCCAGCAGTCTCTCGGACAGGGGGAATGAGCAGTTCTTC,CASSLSDRGNEQFF